The rows below give T cell receptor beta chains drawn from one sample of a study of CD8 T cells in ankylosing spondylitis. TCRdb reprocessed the 5' RACE reads via MiXCR and lists one record per CDR3 protein. The profile shows hundreds of thousands of distinct CDR3 sequences, approximately 12% of them singletons. The specimen was blood, either unsorted or a sorted T cell fraction (not recorded which). These receptors were obtained from a male donor with ankylosing spondylitis. Each CDR3 is given with its conserved first and last residue. A D gene is named only where the DNA matches it firmly. Clone size is given for some rows only: seen once, a few or many times, or a class if the clone is expanded.

CDR3aa | CDR3nt | d_gene | j_gene | len | abundance | v_gene
CASSLVSGGSDEQFF | TGTGCCAGCAGCTTAGTGAGCGGGGGTTCCGATGAGCAGTTCTTC | TRBD2 | TRBJ2-1 | 15 | few | TRBV7-2
CASSAQGIPYEQYF | TGTGCCAGCAGTGCTCAGGGGATTCCCTACGAGCAGTACTTC | NA | TRBJ2-7 | 14 | few | TRBV2
CASSLARTALRQYF | TGTGCCAGCAGCTTAGCTCGGACAGCTCTACGGCAGTACTTC | NA | TRBJ2-7 | 14 | NA | TRBV7-9
CSARAPAGEDTQYF | TGCAGTGCTAGGGCACCCGCGGGAGAGGATACGCAGTATTTT | TRBD2 | TRBJ2-3 | 14 | NA | TRBV20-1
CASSYRADQPQHF | TGTGCCAGCAGCTACCGGGCGGATCAGCCCCAGCATTTT | NA | TRBJ1-5 | 13 | NA | TRBV7-9
CSARDQRPLGLYEQYF | TGCAGTGCTAGAGATCAGAGACCTCTTGGGCTCTACGAGCAGTACTTC | NA | TRBJ2-7 | 16 | many | TRBV20-1
CASSLWERGELFF | TGTGCCAGCAGCCTTTGGGAGAGGGGGGAGCTGTTTTTT | NA | TRBJ2-2 | 13 | NA | TRBV6-6
CASSQRRGEGNYGYTF | TGTGCCAGCAGCCAACGGAGGGGAGAAGGGAACTATGGCTACACCTTC | NA | TRBJ1-2 | 16 | NA | TRBV4-2
CASSLRPSSGVNQPQHF | TGCGCCAGCAGCTTGCGTCCCTCCAGCGGGGTCAATCAGCCCCAGCATTTT | NA | TRBJ1-5 | 17 | few | TRBV5-1
CAISGAYQETQYF | TGTGCCATCAGCGGGGCCTACCAAGAGACCCAGTACTTC | NA | TRBJ2-5 | 13 | many | TRBV10-3
CASSTFWGGYGTEAFF | TGTGCCAGCAGCACTTTCTGGGGGGGCTACGGCACTGAAGCTTTCTTT | NA | TRBJ1-1 | 16 | NA | TRBV7-2
CASSHVADTQYF | TGTGCCAGCAGTCACGTCGCAGATACGCAGTATTTT | NA | TRBJ2-3 | 12 | NA | TRBV7-9
CASSRLTTDTQYF | TGTGCCAGCAGTCGCCTAACCACAGATACGCAGTATTTT | NA | TRBJ2-3 | 13 | NA | TRBV6-1
CASSQGIIQYF | TGTGCCAGCAGCCAAGGAATCATTCAGTATTTT | NA | TRBJ2-3 | 11 | few | TRBV3-1
CASRGLAGGSSYNEQFF | TGTGCCAGCAGGGGACTAGCGGGAGGTAGCTCCTACAATGAGCAGTTCTTC | TRBD2 | TRBJ2-1 | 17 | many | TRBV6-1
CASSHIAGGPLSTDTQYF | TGTGCCAGCAGCCATATAGCGGGGGGGCCTCTAAGCACAGATACGCAGTATTTT | TRBD2 | TRBJ2-3 | 18 | many | TRBV11-2
CASSRLAGGNYEQYF | TGTGCCAGCAGTCGACTAGCGGGAGGGAACTACGAGCAGTACTTC | TRBD2 | TRBJ2-7 | 15 | few | TRBV27
CASGRDGVNEKLFF | TGTGCCAGCGGACGGGACGGAGTTAATGAAAAACTGTTTTTT | NA | TRBJ1-4 | 14 | NA | TRBV27
CSVLGWNYGYTF | TGCAGTGTTTTAGGGTGGAACTATGGCTACACCTTC | NA | TRBJ1-2 | 12 | few | TRBV20-1
CASSLGVEGETYTF | TGTGCCAGCAGCTTAGGGGTAGAGGGGGAAACGTACACCTTC | NA | TRBJ1-2 | 14 | few | TRBV7-9
CSARGWDTEAFF | TGCAGCGCACGGGGCTGGGACACTGAAGCTTTCTTT | NA | TRBJ1-1 | 12 | once | TRBV29-1
CASSRTSGGEYNEQFF | TGTGCCAGCAGCCGGACTAGCGGGGGGGAATACAATGAGCAGTTCTTC | TRBD2 | TRBJ2-1 | 16 | NA | TRBV4-2
CASSFEGAHEQYF | TGTGCCAGCAGCTTTGAAGGGGCCCACGAGCAGTACTTC | NA | TRBJ2-7 | 13 | NA | TRBV7-9
CSALTRAGANVLTF | TGCAGTGCTCTTACTCGAGCTGGGGCCAACGTCCTGACTTTC | NA | TRBJ2-6 | 14 | NA | TRBV20-1
CASSLVGGPGGELFF | TGCGCCAGCAGCTTGGTTGGGGGCCCCGGCGGGGAGCTGTTTTTT | NA | TRBJ2-2 | 15 | few | TRBV5-1
CASSFTEYYEQYF | TGTGCCAGCAGCTTTACAGAATACTACGAGCAGTACTTC | NA | TRBJ2-7 | 13 | few | TRBV11-2
CASSTPGMTYEQYF | TGTGCCAGCAGCACACCTGGCATGACTTACGAGCAGTACTTC | NA | TRBJ2-7 | 14 | NA | TRBV7-2
CASDGGQFF | TGTGCCAGCGACGGCGGGCAGTTCTTC | NA | TRBJ2-1 | 9 | NA | TRBV21-1
CASSSFRNTGELFF | TGTGCCAGCAGCTCTTTCCGGAACACCGGGGAGCTGTTTTTT | NA | TRBJ2-2 | 14 | NA | TRBV7-9
CASSPGLAGTETQYF | TGTGCCAGCAGCCCGGGACTAGCGGGAACAGAGACCCAGTACTTC | TRBD2 | TRBJ2-5 | 15 | NA | TRBV7-2
CASSIQGWYSNQPQHF | TGTGCCAGTAGTATACAGGGATGGTATAGCAATCAGCCCCAGCATTTT | NA | TRBJ1-5 | 16 | NA | TRBV19
CASTKLGAKNIQYF | TGTGCCAGCACCAAACTGGGCGCCAAAAACATTCAGTACTTC | NA | TRBJ2-4 | 14 | NA | TRBV6-1
CSARQGGNTEAFF | TGCAGTGCCCGACAGGGAGGCAACACTGAAGCTTTCTTT | TRBD1 | TRBJ1-1 | 13 | many | TRBV20-1
CASSTRGREAFF | TGTGCCAGCAGTACGAGGGGTCGGGAGGCTTTCTTT | NA | TRBJ1-1 | 12 | NA | TRBV7-9
CASTKQAAMTYEQYF | TGTGCCAGCACCAAACAGGCCGCGATGACCTACGAGCAGTACTTC | NA | TRBJ2-7 | 15 | NA | TRBV7-2
CASSFFRVGLNTGELFF | TGTGCCAGCAGCTTTTTTAGGGTGGGCCTCAACACCGGGGAGCTGTTTTTT | NA | TRBJ2-2 | 17 | many | TRBV11-2